This is a list of T cell receptor beta chains from one sample in a study of blood T cell repertoires in COVID-19. Using immunoSEQ multiplex PCR, the repertoire was profiled, and TCRdb retains in-frame clones only, with some absent. The sample contains about 220,000 clones, approximately 85% of which appear only once. The sample consisted of peripheral blood. The receptors were sampled from a woman aged 65 to 85 with COVID-19, enrolled during active disease. CDR3s include the opening cysteine and the closing phenylalanine or tryptophan. The D gene is left open where the match is weak. Only part of the rows carry a size: once, few, many, or a class if the clone is expanded.

TGTGCCAGCAGCTTAGAAGGTGGCACTAGCGGGAGGTTCAATGAGCAGTTCTTC CASSLEGGTSGRFNEQFF TRBV7-8 NA TRBJ2-1 TRBD2
TGTGCCAGCAGCTCCCCCGAGGGGAGGGTGCAGTTCTTC CASSSPEGRVQFF TRBV7-2 NA TRBJ2-1 TRBD2
TGCAGCGTGAACGCTCTAGCGGGAGGGCCCGGAGATACGCAGTATTTT CSVNALAGGPGDTQYF TRBV29-1 NA TRBJ2-3 TRBD2
TGTGCCAGCAGTAACCTAAGGAGTCCTAACAATGAGCAGTTCTTC CASSNLRSPNNEQFF TRBV2 NA TRBJ2-1 NA
TGTGCCACCAGCAGAGAAGGGACAGGGAGCGGAAACACCATATATTTT CATSREGTGSGNTIYF TRBV15 NA TRBJ1-3 TRBD1
TGTGCCAGCAGCCCGAGACCGGGACAGGGGACCAGCGAGCAGTACTTC CASSPRPGQGTSEQYF TRBV7-2 NA TRBJ2-7 TRBD1
TGTGCCAGCAGACTCCGGAGGGGAAGCAATCAGCCCCAGCATTTT CASRLRRGSNQPQHF TRBV28 NA TRBJ1-5 NA
TGCGCCAGCAGCTTGAGTGGGACAGGGAGTCTAATGGAGACCCAGTACTTC CASSLSGTGSLMETQYF TRBV5-1 many TRBJ2-5 TRBD1
TGTGCCAGCAGTCCACCCTATAGCGGGAGTAAAGATACGCAGTATTTT CASSPPYSGSKDTQYF TRBV28 NA TRBJ2-3 TRBD2
TGTGCCAGCAGTGAGGCCGGGGGACCAGAGACCCAGTACTTC CASSEAGGPETQYF TRBV2 NA TRBJ2-5 NA
TGTGCCAGCAGTGAAGAACAGGATAGCAATCAGCCCCAGCATTTT CASSEEQDSNQPQHF TRBV6-4 NA TRBJ1-5 NA
TGTGCCAGCAGCTTGGCCGCGGGGACTGGAAACACCATATATTTT CASSLAAGTGNTIYF TRBV5-6 NA TRBJ1-3 NA
TGTGCCAGCAGCGGACAGGGAGGACTCTCTTCAGGACTAAATTCACCCCTCCACTTT CASSGQGGLSSGLNSPLHF TRBV28 NA TRBJ1-6 TRBD1
TGCGCCAGCAGCCAAGGGGTGGAGGGTACGCAGTATTTT CASSQGVEGTQYF TRBV4-3 once TRBJ2-3 NA
TGTGCCTGGAGGAGGGGACAGGGGATTTTTGAAGCTTTCTTT CAWRRGQGIFEAFF TRBV30 NA TRBJ1-1 TRBD1
TGCAGTGCTAGTGGGGCGGGAGGGCCCTGGGAGCAGTACTTC CSASGAGGPWEQYF TRBV20-1 NA TRBJ2-7 TRBD2
TGTGCCAGCAGCTTAGATCGGGGCACAGATACGCAGTATTTT CASSLDRGTDTQYF TRBV7-2 NA TRBJ2-3 NA
TGTGCCAGCAGTTTATTCACTGCGGGACAGGGCTACGAGCAGTACTTC CASSLFTAGQGYEQYF TRBV2 NA TRBJ2-7 TRBD1
TGTGCCAGCAGCTTGGTGCAGGGGAACTACGAGCAGTACTTC CASSLVQGNYEQYF TRBV5-4 NA TRBJ2-7 NA
TGTGCCATCCGTCTGGAGAAAGTGAATGAGCAGTTCTTC CAIRLEKVNEQFF TRBV10-3 few TRBJ2-1 NA
TGTGCCAGCTCACCTTCGTTGAGCGAAAAACTGTTTTTT CASSPSLSEKLFF TRBV18 NA TRBJ1-4 NA
TGTGCCAGCAGCCCTAGGGACAGGGGGCTTGATGAAGCTTTCTTT CASSPRDRGLDEAFF TRBV3-1/TRBV3-2 NA TRBJ1-1 TRBD1